This note documents a single T cell receptor beta chain sequence. CDR1 is SGHTA, CDR2 FQGNSA, per germline. The CDR3 spans 17 residues. V lost 5 bases and J lost 0; bases outside the gene matches: 8. These data are taken from a study of blood T cell repertoires in COVID-19. Study summary: COVID-19 samples collected from the United States, Italy and Spain covered acute and convalescent phases.

The age range of participants was about 18 to 95 years, with residence in around 22 US areas. Participants had their cohort set by participant-reported clinical history. The method was immunoSEQ multiplex PCR; TCRdb's version includes in-frame clones alone and lacks a portion of them. The sample carries roughly 400,000 clones, approximately 85% recorded once. The sample consisted of PBMCs or T cells enriched from blood (not recorded which). This TCR was recovered from a woman aged 40-49 years with acute COVID-19. The chain couples TRBV7-2 to TRBJ1-2, with 11 positions matching TRBD1. The CDR3 DNA is TGTGCCAGCAGCCCACGGGACAGGGGGGTGGCTAACTATGGCTACACCTTC. Encoded protein: CASSPRDRGVANYGYTF.